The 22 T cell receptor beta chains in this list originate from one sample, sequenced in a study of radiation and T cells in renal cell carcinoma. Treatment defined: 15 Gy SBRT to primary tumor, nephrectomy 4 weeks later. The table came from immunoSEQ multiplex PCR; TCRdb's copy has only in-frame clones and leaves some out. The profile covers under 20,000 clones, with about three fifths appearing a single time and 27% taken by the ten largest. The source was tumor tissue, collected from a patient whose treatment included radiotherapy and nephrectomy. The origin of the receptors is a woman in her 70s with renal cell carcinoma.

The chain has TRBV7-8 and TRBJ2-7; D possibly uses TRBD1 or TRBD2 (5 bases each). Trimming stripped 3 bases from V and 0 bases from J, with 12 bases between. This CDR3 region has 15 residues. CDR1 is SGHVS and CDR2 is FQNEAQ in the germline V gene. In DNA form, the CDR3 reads TGTGCCAGCAGCTTTACGCCAGGGAGCTCCTACGAGCAGTACTTC. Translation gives CASSFTPGSSYEQYF.

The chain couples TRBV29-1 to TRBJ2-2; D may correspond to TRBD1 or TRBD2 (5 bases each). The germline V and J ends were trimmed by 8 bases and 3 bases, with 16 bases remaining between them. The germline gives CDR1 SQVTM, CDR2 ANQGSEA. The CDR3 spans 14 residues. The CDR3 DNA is TGCAGCTCTAGGGGCGACGGGGACACCGGGGAGCTGTTTTTT. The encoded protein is CSSRGDGDTGELFF.

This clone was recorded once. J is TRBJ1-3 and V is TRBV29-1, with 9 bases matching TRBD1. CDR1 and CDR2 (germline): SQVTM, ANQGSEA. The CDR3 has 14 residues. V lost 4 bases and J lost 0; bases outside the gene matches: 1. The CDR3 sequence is CSVGGQGSGNTIYF. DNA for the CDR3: TGCAGCGTTGGGGGACAGGGCTCTGGAAACACCATATATTTT.

The CDR3 loop is CASSQFTGYEQYF. The CDR3 region has the DNA TGCGCCAGCAGCCAATTTACAGGGTACGAGCAGTACTTC. The chain carries TRBV4-1 and TRBJ2-7; possibly TRBD1 for D (6 bases). The CDR3 runs to 13 residues. V shed 2 bases and J shed 4 bases, with 9 bases lying between them. The germline gives CDR1 MGHRA, CDR2 YSYEKL.

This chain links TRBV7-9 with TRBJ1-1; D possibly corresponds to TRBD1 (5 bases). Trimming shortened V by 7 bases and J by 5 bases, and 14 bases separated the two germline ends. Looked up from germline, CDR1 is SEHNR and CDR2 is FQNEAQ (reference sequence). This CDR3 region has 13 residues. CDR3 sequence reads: CASTTGGWTEAFF. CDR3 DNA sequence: TGTGCCAGCACCACGGGGGGATGGACTGAAGCTTTCTTT. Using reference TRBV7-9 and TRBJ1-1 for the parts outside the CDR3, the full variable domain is DTGVSQNPRHKITKRGQNVTFRCDPISEHNRLYWYRQTLGQGPEFLTYFQNEAQLEKSRLLSDRFSAERPKGSFSTLEIQRTEQGDSAMYLCASTTGGWTEAFFGQGTRLTVV.

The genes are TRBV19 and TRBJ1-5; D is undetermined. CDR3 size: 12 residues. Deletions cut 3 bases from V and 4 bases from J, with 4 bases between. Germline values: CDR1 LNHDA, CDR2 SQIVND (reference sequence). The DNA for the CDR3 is TGTGCCAGTAGTATCCTAAATCAGCCCCAGCATTTT. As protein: CASSILNQPQHF.

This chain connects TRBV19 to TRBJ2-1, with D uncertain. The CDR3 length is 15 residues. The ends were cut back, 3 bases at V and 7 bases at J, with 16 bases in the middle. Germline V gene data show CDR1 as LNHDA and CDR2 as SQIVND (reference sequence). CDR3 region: CASSISQVVINEQFF. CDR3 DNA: TGTGCCAGTAGTATTTCCCAGGTGGTAATTAATGAGCAGTTCTTC.

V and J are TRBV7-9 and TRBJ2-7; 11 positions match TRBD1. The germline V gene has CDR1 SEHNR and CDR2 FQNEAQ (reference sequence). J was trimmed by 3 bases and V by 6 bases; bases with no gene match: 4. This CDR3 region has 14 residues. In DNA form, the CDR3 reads TGTGCCAGCAGTTCCGGGACAGGGGGCTACGAGCAGTACTTC. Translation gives CASSSGTGGYEQYF.

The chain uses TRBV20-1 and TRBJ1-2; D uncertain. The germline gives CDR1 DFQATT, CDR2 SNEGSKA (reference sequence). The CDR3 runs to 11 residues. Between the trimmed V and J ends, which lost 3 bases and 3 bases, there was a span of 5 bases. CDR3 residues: CSASIDYGYTF. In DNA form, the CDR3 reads TGCAGTGCTAGTATCGACTATGGCTACACCTTC.

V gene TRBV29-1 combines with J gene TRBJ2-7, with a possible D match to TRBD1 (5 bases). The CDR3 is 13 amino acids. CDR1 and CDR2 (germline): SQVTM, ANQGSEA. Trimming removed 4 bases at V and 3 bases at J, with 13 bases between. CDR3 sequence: CSVVATVNYEQYF. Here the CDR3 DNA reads TGCAGCGTTGTCGCGACAGTGAACTACGAGCAGTACTTC.

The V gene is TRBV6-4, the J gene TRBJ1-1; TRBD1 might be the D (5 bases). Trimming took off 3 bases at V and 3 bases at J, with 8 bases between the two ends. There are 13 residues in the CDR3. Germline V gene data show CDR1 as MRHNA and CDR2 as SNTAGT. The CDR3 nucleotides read TGTGCCAGCAGTGAAGACAGAGACACTGAAGCTTTCTTT. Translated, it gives CASSEDRDTEAFF.

DNA of the CDR3: TGTGCCTGGAGTGTACGTACCCCTAACTATGGCTACACCTTC. Protein: CAWSVRTPNYGYTF. The chain recombines TRBV30 with TRBJ1-2, with D uncertain. V was clipped by 0 bases and J by 0 bases, with 8 bases between them. Germline V gene lookup returns CDR1 GTSNPN and CDR2 SVGIG (reference sequence). The CDR3 is made up of 14 amino acids.

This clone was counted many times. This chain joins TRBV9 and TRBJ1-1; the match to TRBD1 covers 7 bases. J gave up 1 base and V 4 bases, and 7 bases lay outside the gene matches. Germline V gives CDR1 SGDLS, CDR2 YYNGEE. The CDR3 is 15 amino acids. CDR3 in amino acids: CASSSTGERNTEAFF. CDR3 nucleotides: TGTGCCAGCAGCTCTACAGGGGAGAGGAACACTGAAGCTTTCTTT.

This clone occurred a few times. This chain's CDR3 is CASSLSQAPSQPQHF. CDR3 coding DNA: TGTGCCAGCAGCCTGTCCCAGGCCCCCTCGCAGCCCCAGCATTTT. The chain has TRBV7-8 and TRBJ1-5; D call uncertain. V lost 5 bases, J lost 7 bases, and 18 bases lay in between. The CDR3 runs 15 residues. CDR1 and CDR2 (germline): SGHVS, FQNEAQ.

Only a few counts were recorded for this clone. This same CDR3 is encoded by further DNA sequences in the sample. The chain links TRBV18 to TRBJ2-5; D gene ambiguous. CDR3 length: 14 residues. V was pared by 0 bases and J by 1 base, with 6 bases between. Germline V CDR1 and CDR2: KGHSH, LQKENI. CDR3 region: CASSPPTIQETQYF. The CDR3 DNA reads TGTGCCAGCTCACCACCGACCATCCAAGAGACCCAGTACTTC.

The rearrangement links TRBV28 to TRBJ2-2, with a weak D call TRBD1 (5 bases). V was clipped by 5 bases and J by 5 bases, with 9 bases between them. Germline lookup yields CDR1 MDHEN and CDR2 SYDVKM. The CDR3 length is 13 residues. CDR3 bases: TGTGCCAGCAGTGCCTACAGGACCGGGGAGCTGTTTTTT. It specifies CASSAYRTGELFF. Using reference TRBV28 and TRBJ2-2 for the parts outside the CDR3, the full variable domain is DVKVTQSSRYLVKRTGEKVFLECVQDMDHENMFWYRQDPGLGLRLIYFSYDVKMKEKGDIPEGYSVSREKKERFSLILESASTNQTSMYLCASSAYRTGELFFGEGSRLTVL.

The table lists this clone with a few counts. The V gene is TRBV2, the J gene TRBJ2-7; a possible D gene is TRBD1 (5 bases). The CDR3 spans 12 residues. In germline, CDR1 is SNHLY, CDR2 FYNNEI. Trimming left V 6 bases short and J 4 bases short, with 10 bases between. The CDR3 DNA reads TGTGCCAGCAGGCTCAGGGTATACGAGCAGTACTTC. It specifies CASRLRVYEQYF. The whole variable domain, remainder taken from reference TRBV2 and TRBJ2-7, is EPEVTQTPSHQVTQMGQEVILRCVPISNHLYFYWYRQILGQKVEFLVSFYNNEISEKSEIFDDQFSVERPDGSNFTLKIRSTKLEDSAMYFCASRLRVYEQYFGPGTRLTVT.

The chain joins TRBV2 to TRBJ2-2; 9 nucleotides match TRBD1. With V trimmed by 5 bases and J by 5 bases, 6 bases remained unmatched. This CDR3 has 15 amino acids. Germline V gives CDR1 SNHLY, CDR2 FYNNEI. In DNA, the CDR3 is TGTGCCAGCAGTCGCGGGACAGGGTTAACCGGGGAGCTGTTTTTT. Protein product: CASSRGTGLTGELFF.

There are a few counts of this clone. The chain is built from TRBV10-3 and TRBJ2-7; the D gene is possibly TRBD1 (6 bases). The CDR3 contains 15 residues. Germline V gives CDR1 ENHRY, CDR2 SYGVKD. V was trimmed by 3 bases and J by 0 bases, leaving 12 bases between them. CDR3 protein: CAISDSDRSSYEQYF. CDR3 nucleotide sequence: TGTGCCATCAGTGATAGCGACAGGTCCTCCTACGAGCAGTACTTC.

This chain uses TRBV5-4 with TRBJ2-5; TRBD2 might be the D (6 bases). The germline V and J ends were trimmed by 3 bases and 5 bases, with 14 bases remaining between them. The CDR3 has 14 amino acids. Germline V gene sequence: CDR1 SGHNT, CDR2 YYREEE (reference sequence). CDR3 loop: CASSSEGPRETQYF. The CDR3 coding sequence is TGTGCCAGCAGCTCGGAGGGGCCTCGGGAGACCCAGTACTTC.

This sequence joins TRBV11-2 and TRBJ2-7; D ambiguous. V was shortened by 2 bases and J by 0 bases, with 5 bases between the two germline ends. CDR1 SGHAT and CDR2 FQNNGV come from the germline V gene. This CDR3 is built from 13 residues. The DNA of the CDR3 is TGTGCCAGCAGCTTAACTTTCTCCTACGAGCAGTACTTC. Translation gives CASSLTFSYEQYF.

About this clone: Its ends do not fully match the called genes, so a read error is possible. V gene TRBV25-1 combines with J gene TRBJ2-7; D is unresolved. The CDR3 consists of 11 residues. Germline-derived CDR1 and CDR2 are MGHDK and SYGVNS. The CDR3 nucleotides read TGTGCCAGCAGTGAACGTGAGGCGTTTAATTTC. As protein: CASSEREAFNF.